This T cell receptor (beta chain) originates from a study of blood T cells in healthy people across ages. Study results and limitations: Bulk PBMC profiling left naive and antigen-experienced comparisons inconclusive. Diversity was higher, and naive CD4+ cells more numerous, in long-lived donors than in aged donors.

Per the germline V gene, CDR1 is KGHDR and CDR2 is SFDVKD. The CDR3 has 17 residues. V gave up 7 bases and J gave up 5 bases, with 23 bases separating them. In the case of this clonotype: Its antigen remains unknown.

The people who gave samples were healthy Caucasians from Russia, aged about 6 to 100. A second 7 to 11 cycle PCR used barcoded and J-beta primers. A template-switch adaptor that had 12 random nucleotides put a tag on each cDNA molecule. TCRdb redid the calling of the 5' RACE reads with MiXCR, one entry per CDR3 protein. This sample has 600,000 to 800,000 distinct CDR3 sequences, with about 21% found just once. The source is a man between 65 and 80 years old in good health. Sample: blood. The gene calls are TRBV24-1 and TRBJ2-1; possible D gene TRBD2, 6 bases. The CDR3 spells CATSGPGAGSGHNEQFF. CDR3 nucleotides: TGTGCCACCAGCGGTCCGGGAGCTGGGTCTGGGCACAATGAGCAGTTCTTC.